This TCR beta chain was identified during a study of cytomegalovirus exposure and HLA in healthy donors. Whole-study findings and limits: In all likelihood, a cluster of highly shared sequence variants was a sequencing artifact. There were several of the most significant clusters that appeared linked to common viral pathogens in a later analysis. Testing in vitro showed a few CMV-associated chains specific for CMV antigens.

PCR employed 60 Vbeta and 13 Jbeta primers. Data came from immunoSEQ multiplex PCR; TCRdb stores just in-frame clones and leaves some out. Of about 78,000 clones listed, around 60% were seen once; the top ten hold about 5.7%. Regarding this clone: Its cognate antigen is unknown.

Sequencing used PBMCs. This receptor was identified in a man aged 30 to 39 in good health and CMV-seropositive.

CDR3 DNA: TGTGCCAGCACCCGGCCCGGGAAGCAAAACATTCAGTACTTC. Protein product: CASTRPGKQNIQYF. The chain combines TRBV28 with TRBJ2-4, with a possible D match to TRBD2 (5 bases). Germline CDR1 reads MDHEN; CDR2 reads SYDVKM. This CDR3 region has 14 residues. V was cut by 7 bases and J by 5 bases, with 15 bases left in between. The full variable domain, with the rest looked up from reference TRBV28 and TRBJ2-4, is DVKVTQSSRYLVKRTGEKVFLECVQDMDHENMFWYRQDPGLGLRLIYFSYDVKMKEKGDIPEGYSVSREKKERFSLILESASTNQTSMYLCASTRPGKQNIQYFGAGTRLSVL.